Sequencing of this T cell receptor (beta chain) was carried out in a study of blood T cell repertoires in COVID-19. Study-level information: Some COVID-19 samples were acute and others convalescent; all came from the United States, Italy and Spain.

Some clones are missing from TCRdb's copy, which holds only in-frame ones; the method was immunoSEQ multiplex PCR. The sample has under 85,000 clones; 75% to 90% are singletons. Material for sequencing was peripheral blood. The TCR was taken from a man in his 70s with active or convalescent COVID-19.

CDR3 loop: CASSLDRGPGNTIYF. The CDR3 bases are TGTGCCAGCAGCCTAGACAGGGGCCCTGGAAACACCATATATTTT. The chain recombines TRBV7-2 with TRBJ1-3, with 8 bases matching TRBD1. Germline CDR1 is SGHTA and CDR2 is FQGNSA. V dropped 5 bases and J dropped 2; count of bases not matched to a gene: 5. The CDR3 is 15 amino acids. Based on the CDR3 plus reference TRBV7-2 and TRBJ1-3, the full variable domain is GAGVSQSPSNKVTEKGKDVELRCDPISGHTALYWYRQSLGQGLEFLIYFQGNSAPDKSGLPSDRFSAERTGGSVSTLTIQRTQQEDSAVYLCASSLDRGPGNTIYFGEGSWLTVV.